The present T cell receptor beta chain was sequenced within a study of T cell repertoires and HLA-DP antigens. The overall study: CD4+ T cells were cocultured with HeLa cells expressing HLA-DP. Average DNA input: 218.4 ng for CD137+CD4+ sorts, roughly 1.2 ug pre-culture. Study-level points and caveats: Sorted CD137+ cells had clonality 0.3 to 0.45 against both alloantigens, versus about 0.041 pre-culture.

Purity of the untouched CD4+ T cells was 95% to 98%. Germline values: CDR1 MNHNS, CDR2 SASEGT. V gave up 0 bases and J gave up 3 bases; unmatched junction bases: 5. The CDR3 runs to 15 residues. A remark on this clone: Antigen unknown.

This table comes from immunoSEQ multiplex PCR, and its TCRdb copy is limited to in-frame clones, with some not included. The table shows around 90,000 clones, with around nine tenths occurring only once. The TCR originated in a man in his forties or fifties in good health and CMV-seronegative. Sequencing was carried out using CD4+ T cells from PBMCs. The chain recombines TRBV6-1 with TRBJ2-7, with 7 bases that match TRBD1. In DNA form, the CDR3 reads TGTGCCAGCAGTGAAGCAAGAACAGGGGTCTACGAGCAGTACTTC. Residues: CASSEARTGVYEQYF.